This T cell receptor (beta chain) was found in a study of T cells in localized non-small cell lung cancer. Details on this clone: The target antigen is unknown.

Repertoires were generated with immunoSEQ multiplex PCR, while TCRdb's copy carries only in-frame clones and drops some. The repertoire holds some 2,000 clones, with just under 25% as singletons. CDR1 is GTSNPN, CDR2 SVGIG, per germline (reference sequence). V shed 4 bases and J shed 1 base, with 4 bases lying between them. The CDR3 length is 12 residues. Whole-study findings and limits: Within adjacent lung there appeared a median around 57 of the top 100 tumor clones. Sequencing, confined to only one tumor region, leaves heterogeneity possible. Peak T cell clonality was found in uninvolved adjacent lung, exceeding tumor.

The sample consisted of normal lung tissue next to the tumor, taken before any cancer treatment. The V gene is TRBV30, the J gene TRBJ2-2; D is uncertain. The clonotype was recovered from a female donor older than 55 with stage III squamous cell lung carcinoma. The CDR3 coding sequence is TGTGCCTGGATGCTGAACACCGGGGAGCTGTTTTTT. This gives the protein CAWMLNTGELFF.